This T cell receptor beta chain is from a study of T cells in Graves' hyperthyroidism and ophthalmopathy. Study as a whole: Peripheral blood was secured at the point of initial diagnosis, before any treatment.

The study's findings and limits: Most clonotypes expanded in thyroid above 0.001 were likewise present in blood.

There were TCR beta CDR3 regions amplified from RNA transcripts. First-round RT-PCR with HTBI primers amplified the TCR CDR3 region. Using its own MiXCR run on the multiplex PCR reads, TCRdb lists one record per CDR3 protein. Of about 350,000 distinct CDR3 sequences in the sample, about a sixth were seen once. Details on this clonotype: Its antigen is currently unknown.

The sample taken for sequencing was blood. The clonotype originates from a woman aged 25 to 39 with Graves' hyperthyroidism that later progressed to Graves' ophthalmopathy.

The CDR3 sequence is CASSLAGTGRYEQYF. CDR3 nucleotides: TGTGCCAGCAGCTTGGCCGGGACAGGGAGGTACGAGCAGTACTTC. The chain carries TRBV5-4 and TRBJ2-7, with 9 bases that match TRBD1. CDR1 is SGHNT, CDR2 YYREEE, per germline (reference sequence). The CDR3 is 15 amino acids. The V gene end was trimmed by 0 bases and the J gene end by 4 bases; junction bases not matched to a gene: 5.